One sample yielded the 19 T cell receptor beta chains listed below, sequenced in a study of cytomegalovirus exposure and HLA in healthy donors. Here immunoSEQ multiplex PCR was the method, and the copy in TCRdb shows in-frame clones only, minus some. This sample carries around 95,000 clones, 85% of them seen once, and the ten largest clones take approximately 22%. Material: PBMCs. Source of these receptors: a man younger than 30 in good health and CMV-seropositive.

A few counts support this clone. The genes are TRBV7-3 and TRBJ2-3, with 7 bases fitting TRBD1. The CDR3 loop spans 17 amino acids. The germline V gene encodes CDR1 SGHTA and CDR2 FQGTGA. J lost 0 bases, V lost 5 bases, and 11 bases had no gene match. Here the CDR3 DNA reads TGTGCCAGCAGCGCCAACCCGGGACAGACTAGCACAGATACGCAGTATTTT. This codes for CASSANPGQTSTDTQYF.

V usage is TRBV29-1 and J usage is TRBJ2-7; 8 nucleotides align to TRBD2. J was trimmed by 2 bases and V by 7 bases; bases with no gene match: 10. The CDR3 consists of 14 residues. In germline, CDR1 is SQVTM, CDR2 ANQGSEA. The chain's CDR3 is CSAGGAGSTYEQYF. The CDR3, as DNA: TGCAGCGCGGGGGGGGCGGGGAGCACCTACGAGCAGTACTTC.

This chain connects TRBV28 to TRBJ2-7, with TRBD1 as a possible D gene (5 bases). CDR1 is MDHEN, CDR2 SYDVKM, per germline. V was cut by 5 bases and J by 2 bases, with 16 bases left in between. This CDR3 is 15 amino acids long. CDR3 loop: CASSQGTVNPYEQYF. CDR3 nucleotide sequence: TGTGCCAGCAGTCAGGGAACAGTAAATCCCTACGAGCAGTACTTC.

The V call is TRBV6-5, the J call TRBJ2-2, with 7 bases that match TRBD1. Germline-derived CDR1 and CDR2 are MNHEY and SVGAGI. V gave up 7 bases and J gave up 4 bases; unmatched junction bases: 9. The CDR3 runs 15 residues. CDR3: CASTRDSSITGELFF. The CDR3, as DNA: TGTGCCAGCACCCGGGACAGTAGTATCACCGGGGAGCTGTTTTTT.

The chain has TRBV11-3 and TRBJ2-2, with 8 bases identical to TRBD1. The CDR3 consists of 16 residues. CDR1 is SGHNT, CDR2 YENEEA, per germline. The ends lost 5 bases at V and 7 bases at J; junction bases unmatched: 12. CDR3 nucleotides: TGTGCCAGCAGCCCCAGGGACAGGAGGAATTTCGGGGAGCTGTTTTTT. It is translated as CASSPRDRRNFGELFF.

The CDR3 nucleotides read TGTGCCAGCAGCTTACGGCAGGGGGCGAACACTGAAGCTTTCTTT. Protein product: CASSLRQGANTEAFF. This sequence joins TRBV7-3 and TRBJ1-1; the match to TRBD1 covers 8 bases. Losses at the gene ends were 2 bases for V and 1 base for J; bases not matched to a gene: 3. CDR1 and CDR2 (germline): SGHTA, FQGTGA. The CDR3 covers 15 residues.

The V and J genes are TRBV27 and TRBJ2-5; 10 bases are a match to TRBD2. Looked up from germline, CDR1 is MNHEY and CDR2 is SMNVEV (reference sequence). The trim removed 6 bases at V and 5 bases at J, leaving 12 bases unmatched. CDR3 length: 16 amino acids. The CDR3 DNA reads as TGTGCCAGCAGGAGTCCCTCCGGGACTAGCGACGAGACCCAGTACTTC. Translated: CASRSPSGTSDETQYF.

The chain combines TRBV27 with TRBJ2-7; 7 bases are shared with TRBD1. The germline V gene encodes CDR1 MNHEY and CDR2 SMNVEV (reference sequence). This CDR3 is 14 amino acids long. Losses at the gene ends were 6 bases for V and 2 bases for J; bases not matched to a gene: 7. The DNA of the CDR3 is TGTGCCAGCAGCTCAGCGGACAGGCCCTACGAGCAGTACGTC. Its protein product is CASSSADRPYEQYV.

The rearrangement links TRBV19 to TRBJ2-1, with D possibly TRBD2 on 6 matching bases. Germline-derived CDR1 and CDR2 are LNHDA and SQIVND (reference sequence). Deletions cut 6 bases from V and 7 bases from J, with 22 bases between. The CDR3 has 16 amino acids. The CDR3 region is CASRTSGGGGGNEQFF. The CDR3 DNA reads as TGTGCCAGTAGAACTTCCGGGGGAGGTGGTGGGAATGAGCAGTTCTTC.

The gene calls are TRBV5-1 and TRBJ2-1; 14 bases fit TRBD2. Germline CDR1 SGHRS, CDR2 YFSETQ. J gave up 9 bases and V 4 bases, and 9 bases lay outside the gene matches. The CDR3 has 16 amino acids. This CDR3 reads CASSGTGLAGEGEQFF. The DNA of the CDR3 is TGCGCCAGCAGCGGAACGGGACTAGCGGGAGAGGGTGAGCAGTTCTTC.

About this clone: Additional DNA sequences in this sample encode the identical CDR3. This chain joins TRBV6-1 and TRBJ1-1; D ambiguous. This CDR3 spans 13 amino acids. Trimming removed 2 bases at V and 1 base at J, with 5 bases between. Looked up from germline, CDR1 is MNHNS and CDR2 is SASEGT. CDR3 sequence reads: CASSELRNTEAFF. CDR3 in DNA: TGTGCCAGCAGTGAATTGCGGAACACTGAAGCTTTCTTT.

The chain employs TRBV6-1 and TRBJ2-7; 8 nucleotides agree with TRBD2. The CDR3 is made up of 15 amino acids. Looked up from germline, CDR1 is MNHNS and CDR2 is SASEGT. V was clipped by 5 bases and J by 4 bases; unmatched bases: 10. The CDR3 reads CASSPDASGSYEQYV. DNA for the CDR3: TGTGCCAGCAGTCCGGATGCTAGCGGGTCATACGAGCAGTACGTC.

The chain links TRBV25-1 to TRBJ1-3; maybe TRBD1 (6 bases). The ends were cut back, 1 base at V and 0 bases at J, with 16 bases in the middle. Germline V lookup: CDR1 MGHDK, CDR2 SYGVNS. The CDR3 is made up of 18 amino acids. The CDR3 region has the DNA TGTGCCAGCAGTGAATCGATAGGGGACATTAGCTCTGGAAACACCATATATTTT. Translated, it gives CASSESIGDISSGNTIYF.

The V call is TRBV29-1, the J call TRBJ1-4, with D hard to call. CDR1 and CDR2 (germline): SQVTM, ANQGSEA. The CDR3 extends over 15 amino acids. Deletions cut 5 bases from V and 4 bases from J, with 17 bases between. The CDR3 coding sequence is TGCAGCGTTTCGGGTCCAAGCCTCGGTAATGAAAAACTGTTTTTT. Its protein product is CSVSGPSLGNEKLFF.

This clone was counted between two and nine times. V gene TRBV11-2 combines with J gene TRBJ2-7; 9 nucleotides align to TRBD2. CDR1 SGHAT and CDR2 FQNNGV come from the germline V gene. The CDR3 consists of 14 residues. The ends lost 2 bases at V and 1 base at J; junction bases unmatched: 0. The CDR3 coding sequence is TGTGCCAGCAGCTTAACTAGCGGGTCCTACGAGCAGTACGTC. It encodes CASSLTSGSYEQYV.

The V and J genes are TRBV27 and TRBJ2-1; 7 bases are shared with TRBD2. The J segment lost 4 bases and the V segment lost 2 bases, leaving 5 bases of the junction unmatched. This CDR3 is 15 amino acids long. Per germline, CDR1 MNHEY and CDR2 SMNVEV (reference sequence). The CDR3 sequence is CASSLGGSRYNEQFF. The CDR3 DNA reads as TGTGCCAGCAGTTTAGGCGGGAGTAGGTACAATGAGCAGTTCTTC.

V is TRBV7-2 and J is TRBJ2-7, with 7 bases matching TRBD1. The CDR3 is 15 amino acids. V was clipped by 2 bases and J by 2 bases; unmatched bases: 6. The germline V gene encodes CDR1 SGHTA and CDR2 FQGNSA. CDR3 protein: CASSLKGGSPYEQYF. The DNA for the CDR3 is TGTGCCAGCAGCTTAAAAGGGGGCAGTCCCTACGAGCAGTACTTC.

The chain combines TRBV5-1 with TRBJ2-5; D might be TRBD2 (6 bases). V was cut by 0 bases and J by 4 bases, with 10 bases left in between. The CDR3 consists of 14 residues. Germline values: CDR1 SGHRS, CDR2 YFSETQ. The CDR3: CASSLVLAGETQYF. The CDR3 DNA follows: TGCGCCAGCAGCTTGGTACTAGCAGGAGAGACCCAGTACTTC.

The chain employs TRBV27 and TRBJ2-3; the match to TRBD2 covers 10 bases. Trimming at V came to 9 bases and at J to 0 bases, leaving 6 bases not matched to a gene. The CDR3 length is 15 residues. Looked up from germline, CDR1 is MNHEY and CDR2 is SMNVEV (reference sequence). CDR3 sequence (DNA): TGTGCCAGGACCCTAGCGGGAGATAGCACAGATACGCAGTATTTT. This gives the protein CARTLAGDSTDTQYF.